These T cell receptor beta chains were read from a single sample in a study of blood T cell repertoires in COVID-19. Some clones are missing from TCRdb's copy, which holds only in-frame ones; the method was immunoSEQ multiplex PCR. The table records roughly 190,000 clones, 84% of them present only once. Input material: peripheral blood. These receptors originate from a woman in her sixties or seventies with active or convalescent COVID-19. Each CDR3 is given without its conserved first and last residue. The order of the fields is D gene, V gene, CDR3 protein. D genes are given only for firm matches.

.	TRBV24-1	ATSDCNQLDINPNTEAF
TRBD2	TRBV3-1/TRBV3-2	ASSQGIGGSDTQY
TRBD2	TRBV6-7	ASSYSQRTSGSDEQY
.	TRBV6-5	ATQGVWLGGEQY
.	TRBV30	AWSVRGTSTDTQY
TRBD1	TRBV14	ASSQVGQETTKAF
TRBD1	TRBV7-9	ASSPLDRVNEAF
.	TRBV27	ASSFGSGNLGNEQF
.	TRBV7-9	ASSLTQSTNEKLF
TRBD1	TRBV7-2	ASSILRNRGDGYT
.	TRBV25-1	ASSEYILNRDPSEQY
.	TRBV4-2	ASSQGGVVDTQY
.	TRBV7-8	ASSLGGGRTEAF
.	TRBV2	ASSEPFRDNYYEQY
TRBD1	TRBV4-1	ASSQETGVGYGYT
TRBD1	TRBV18	ASSPFAPNRGQETQY
.	TRBV28	ASSLAPYEQY
TRBD1	TRBV28	ASRGSGQAYEQY
.	TRBV7-2	ASSLQGQENQPQH
TRBD1	TRBV27	ASTARGQGWSTTQGEQF
TRBD1	TRBV29-1	SVETSGQGVNEQF
.	TRBV3-1/TRBV3-2	ASSQEGSGRHTQY
.	TRBV27	ASSLTGRGYT
.	TRBV29-1	SVELTGGIGSNEQF
TRBD1	TRBV5-4	ASSRDRDQPQH
TRBD2	TRBV9	ASSLKLAGYTDTQY
TRBD1	TRBV7-9	ASSLAPLTGTGIYEQY
.	TRBV3-1/TRBV3-2	ASSQARRAETQY
TRBD1	TRBV23-1	ASSHRQGNNEQF
TRBD2	TRBV5-1	ASSPSGLAGATGELF
.	TRBV2	ASSRTESSYNEQF